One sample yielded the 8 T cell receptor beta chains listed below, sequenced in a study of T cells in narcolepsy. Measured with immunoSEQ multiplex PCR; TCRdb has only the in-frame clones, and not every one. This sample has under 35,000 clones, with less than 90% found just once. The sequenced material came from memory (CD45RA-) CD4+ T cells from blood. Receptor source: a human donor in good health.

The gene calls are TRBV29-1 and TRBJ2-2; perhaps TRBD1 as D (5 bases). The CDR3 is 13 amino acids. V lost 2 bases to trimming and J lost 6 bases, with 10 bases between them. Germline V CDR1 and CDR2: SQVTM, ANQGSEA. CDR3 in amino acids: CSVESEGAGELFF. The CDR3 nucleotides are TGCAGCGTTGAAAGTGAAGGGGCCGGGGAGCTGTTTTTT.

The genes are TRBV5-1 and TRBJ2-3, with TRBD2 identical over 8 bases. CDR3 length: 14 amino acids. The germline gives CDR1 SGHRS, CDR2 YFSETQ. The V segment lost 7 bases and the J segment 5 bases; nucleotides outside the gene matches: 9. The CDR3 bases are TGCGCCAGCGGGAAGGCGGGGGGACTAGATACGCAGTATTTT. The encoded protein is CASGKAGGLDTQYF.

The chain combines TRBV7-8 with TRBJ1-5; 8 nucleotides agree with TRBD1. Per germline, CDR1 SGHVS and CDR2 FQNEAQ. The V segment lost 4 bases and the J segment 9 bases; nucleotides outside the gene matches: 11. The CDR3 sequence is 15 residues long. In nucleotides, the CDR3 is TGTGCCAGCAGCTCCGGGACAGGTCCCCTAAGGCCCCAGCATTTT. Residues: CASSSGTGPLRPQHF.

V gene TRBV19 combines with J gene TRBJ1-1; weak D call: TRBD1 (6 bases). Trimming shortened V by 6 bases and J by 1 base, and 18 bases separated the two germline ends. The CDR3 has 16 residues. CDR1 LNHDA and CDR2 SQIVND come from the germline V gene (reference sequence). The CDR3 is CASRGTLWGENTEAFF. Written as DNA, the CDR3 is TGTGCCAGTAGGGGGACACTCTGGGGAGAGAACACTGAAGCTTTCTTT.

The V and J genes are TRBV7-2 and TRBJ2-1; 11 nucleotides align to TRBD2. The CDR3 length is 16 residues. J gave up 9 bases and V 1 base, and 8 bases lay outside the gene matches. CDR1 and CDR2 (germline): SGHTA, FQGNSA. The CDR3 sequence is CASSLEGLAGGGEQFF. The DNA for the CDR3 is TGTGCCAGCAGCTTAGAGGGTCTAGCGGGGGGTGGTGAGCAGTTCTTC.

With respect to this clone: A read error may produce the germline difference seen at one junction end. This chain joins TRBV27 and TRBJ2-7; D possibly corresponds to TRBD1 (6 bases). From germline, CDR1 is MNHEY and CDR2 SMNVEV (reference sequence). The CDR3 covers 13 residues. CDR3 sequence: CATSPQGTYEQYF. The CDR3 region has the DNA TGTGCCACCAGTCCACAGGGCACCTACGAGCAGTACTTC.

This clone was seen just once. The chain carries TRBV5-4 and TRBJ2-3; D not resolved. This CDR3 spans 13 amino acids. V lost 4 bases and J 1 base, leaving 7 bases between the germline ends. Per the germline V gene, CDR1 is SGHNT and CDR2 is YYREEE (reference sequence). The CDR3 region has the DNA TGTGCCAGCAGCGGCGCACGCACAGATACGCAGTATTTT. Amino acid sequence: CASSGARTDTQYF.

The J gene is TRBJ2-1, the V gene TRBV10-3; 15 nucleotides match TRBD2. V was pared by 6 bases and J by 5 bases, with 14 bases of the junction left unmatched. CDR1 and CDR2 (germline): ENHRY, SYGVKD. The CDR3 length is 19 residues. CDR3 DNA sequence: TGTGCCATCAGCTTGGGACTAGCGGGGGGCCCTAGGTCACACAATGAGCAGTTCTTC. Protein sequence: CAISLGLAGGPRSHNEQFF.